Listed below are T cell receptor beta chains from one sample, sequenced in a study of CD8 T cells in ankylosing spondylitis. In TCRdb, the 5' RACE reads were re-called with MiXCR into one record per CDR3 protein. The table includes some 200,000 distinct CDR3 sequences, around 13% detected once. Sequencing was done on a sample of blood, either unsorted or a sorted T cell fraction (not recorded which). The receptors stem from a male donor with ankylosing spondylitis or in good health (not recorded which). The CDR3 runs from the conserved cysteine through the conserved F or W. The D gene is left open where the match is weak. For some rows the clone size is stated as once, few or many, or as a class when expanded; others skip it.

many	15	TRBV5-1	TRBJ1-2	-	TGCGCCAGCAGCTTGTGGAGAGGGAATAACTATGGCTACACCTTC	CASSLWRGNNYGYTF
-	13	TRBV4-1	TRBJ2-7	-	TGCGCCAGCAGCCAAGATTACGGCTACGAGCAGTACTTC	CASSQDYGYEQYF
few	12	TRBV7-9	TRBJ2-3	TRBD2	TGTGCCAGCAGCTTCGGGGGGGATACGCAGTATTTT	CASSFGGDTQYF
few	13	TRBV2	TRBJ2-7	TRBD2	TGTGCCACCTCCGGGACTAGCGGCTACGAGCAGTACTTC	CATSGTSGYEQYF
many	13	TRBV12-3/TRBV12-4	TRBJ2-7	-	TGTGCCAGTTCCGAACGGGGTGTGGACGAGCAGTACTTC	CASSERGVDEQYF
-	15	TRBV5-6	TRBJ1-2	TRBD1	TGTGCCAGCAGCTTCGGGACAGGGACCGCCTATGGCTACACCTTC	CASSFGTGTAYGYTF
-	14	TRBV27	TRBJ2-7	-	TGTGCCAGCAGTTTAGATTTTAGCTCCTACGAGCAGTACTTC	CASSLDFSSYEQYF
many	16	TRBV5-6	TRBJ2-5	TRBD2	TGTGCCAGCAGCTTGGGCACCGGGACTAGCAAAGAGACCCAGTACTTC	CASSLGTGTSKETQYF
-	15	TRBV20-1	TRBJ2-7	TRBD2	TGCAGTGCTAGAGATTTAAGCGGGGGTTCCTACGAGCAGTACTTC	CSARDLSGGSYEQYF
many	16	TRBV7-2	TRBJ2-7	-	TGTGCCAGCAGCTTGAACGGAGGGACGGTCCCCTACGAGCAGTACTTC	CASSLNGGTVPYEQYF
few	15	TRBV20-1	TRBJ2-1	-	TGCAGTGCTAGAGAGGACCCGAGCTTCTACAATGAGCAGTTCTTC	CSAREDPSFYNEQFF
-	15	TRBV27	TRBJ2-2	-	TGTGCCAGCAGTTTTCGGGACTCCTTCACCGGGGAGCTGTTTTTT	CASSFRDSFTGELFF
few	12	TRBV6-5	TRBJ1-2	TRBD1	TGTGCCAGCAGGGACAGGGAGAATGGCTACACCTTC	CASRDRENGYTF
few	13	TRBV27	TRBJ2-7	-	TGTGCCAGCAGTCCCGGGTCTACCTACGAGCAGTACTTC	CASSPGSTYEQYF
few	16	TRBV5-1	TRBJ2-7	TRBD1	TGCGCCAGCAGCTTGCCCCCGGGACAGGGGGACTACGAGCAGTACTTC	CASSLPPGQGDYEQYF
-	18	TRBV2	TRBJ2-6	TRBD1	TGTGCCAGCAGTGACGGACAGGTCAAACGCTCTGGGGCCAACGTCCTGACTTTC	CASSDGQVKRSGANVLTF
many	15	TRBV6-2/TRBV6-3	TRBJ2-7	TRBD1	TGTGCCAGCAGTTACTCCGGGACAGGGGGCTACGAGCAGTACTTC	CASSYSGTGGYEQYF
few	15	TRBV5-1	TRBJ2-3	TRBD2	TGCGCCAGCAGCTTGTTCGGGGGGAGCACAGATACGCAGTATTTT	CASSLFGGSTDTQYF
-	19	TRBV6-2/TRBV6-3	TRBJ1-1	TRBD1	TGTGCCAGCAGTTATCTAGTCGGACAGGAAAGCCGCCAGAACACTGAAGCTTTCTTT	CASSYLVGQESRQNTEAFF
once	13	TRBV6-6	TRBJ2-3	TRBD2	TGTGCCTCGGGGGGGGCTGCCCCAGATACGCAGTATTTT	CASGGAAPDTQYF
few	11	TRBV12-3/TRBV12-4	TRBJ2-3	-	TGTGCCAGCATGGGAACAGATACGCAGTATTTT	CASMGTDTQYF
few	16	TRBV12-3/TRBV12-4	TRBJ2-5	TRBD2	TGTGCCAGCAGTTTAGAGGGAGGGCGGTACCAAGAGACCCAGTACTTC	CASSLEGGRYQETQYF
few	14	TRBV7-9	TRBJ2-3	TRBD2	TGTGCCACCGTTAGCGGGACTAGCACAGATACGCAGTATTTT	CATVSGTSTDTQYF
few	16	TRBV5-1	TRBJ2-7	-	TGCGCCAGCAGCTTGGCCCCCCGCGGGGTTACCTACGAGCAGTACTTC	CASSLAPRGVTYEQYF
once	13	TRBV18	TRBJ1-1	-	TGTGCCAGCTCCGAGGGCATAAACACTGAAGCTTTCTTT	CASSEGINTEAFF
-	15	TRBV11-2	TRBJ2-6	-	TGTGCCAGCAGCTTACCCCCAACTGGGGCCAACGTCCTGACTTTC	CASSLPPTGANVLTF
few	18	TRBV10-2	TRBJ2-5	TRBD2	TGCGCCAGCAGTGAGCGCCCCCCTAGCGGGGGGGGAGAAGAGACCCAGTACTTC	CASSERPPSGGGEETQYF
few	14	TRBV2	TRBJ2-7	-	TGTGCCAGCACCCACCGACAGCGTACCTACGAGCAGTACTTC	CASTHRQRTYEQYF
few	16	TRBV14	TRBJ2-7	TRBD1	TGTGCCAGCAGCCAATGGAGTCGGGACAGCTCCTACGAGCAGTACTTC	CASSQWSRDSSYEQYF
-	14	TRBV6-5	TRBJ2-1	-	TGTGCCAGCAGGACTCCGAGCTCCTACAATGAGCAGTTCTTC	CASRTPSSYNEQFF